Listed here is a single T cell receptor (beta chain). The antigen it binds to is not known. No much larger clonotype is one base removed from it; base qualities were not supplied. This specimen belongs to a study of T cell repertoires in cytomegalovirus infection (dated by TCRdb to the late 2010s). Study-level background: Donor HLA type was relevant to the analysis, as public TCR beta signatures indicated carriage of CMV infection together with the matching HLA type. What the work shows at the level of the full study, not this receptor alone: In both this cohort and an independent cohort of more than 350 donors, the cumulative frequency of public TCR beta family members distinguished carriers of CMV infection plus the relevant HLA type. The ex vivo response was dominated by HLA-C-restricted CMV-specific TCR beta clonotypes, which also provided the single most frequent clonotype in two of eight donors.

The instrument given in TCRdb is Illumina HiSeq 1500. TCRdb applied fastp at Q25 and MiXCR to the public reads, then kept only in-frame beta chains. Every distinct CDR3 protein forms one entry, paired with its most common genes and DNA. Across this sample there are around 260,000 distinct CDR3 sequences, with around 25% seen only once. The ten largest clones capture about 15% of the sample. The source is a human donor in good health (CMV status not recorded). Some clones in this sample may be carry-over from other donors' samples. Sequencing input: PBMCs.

The DNA is TGTGCCAGCTCCCCGGAGCGAGAGCAGTTCTTC. Translated, this is CASSPEREQFF. The chain joins TRBV18 to TRBJ2-1, with the identity of the D gene unclear. The CDR3 runs 11 residues from the cysteine to the phenylalanine. The CDR3 DNA has 33 bases and is translated from base 1. V is reduced by 6 bases and J by 10 bases, leaving a spacing of 10 bases between them. CDR1 and CDR2 (KGHSH, LQKENI) derive from the germline V gene. The full variable domain, completed from the reference TRBV18 and TRBJ2-1 proteins outside the CDR3, reads NAGVMQNPRHLVRRRGQEARLRCSPMKGHSHVYWYRQLPEEGLKFMVYLQKENIIDESGMPKERFSAEFPKEGPSILRIQQVVRGDSAAYFCASSPEREQFFGPGTRLTVL.